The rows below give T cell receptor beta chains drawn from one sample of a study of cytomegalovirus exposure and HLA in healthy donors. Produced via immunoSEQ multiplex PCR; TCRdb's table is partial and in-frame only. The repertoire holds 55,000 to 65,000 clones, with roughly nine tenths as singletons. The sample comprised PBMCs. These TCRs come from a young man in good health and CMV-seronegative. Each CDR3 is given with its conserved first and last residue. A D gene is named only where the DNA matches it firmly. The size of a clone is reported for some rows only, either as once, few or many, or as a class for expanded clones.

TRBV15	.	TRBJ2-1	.	TGTGCCACCAGCAGAGGAGACCAGGTCTTGGCAGGGGATGAGCAGTTCTTC	CATSRGDQVLAGDEQFF
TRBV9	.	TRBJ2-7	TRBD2	TGTGCCAGCAGCCGTAGGACTAGCACCGGCGAGCAGTACTTC	CASSRRTSTGEQYF
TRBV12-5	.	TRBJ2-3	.	TGTGCTAGTGGTGGGGGGACTTTTGGTGCAGATACGCAGTATTTT	CASGGGTFGADTQYF
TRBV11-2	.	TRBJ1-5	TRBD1	TGTGCCAGCAGCAAAACAGGGACAGGCAATCAGCCCCAGCATTTT	CASSKTGTGNQPQHF
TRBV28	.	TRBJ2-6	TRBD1	TGTGCCAGCAGCTCCCCGGGACAGGCTACATACTCTGGGGCCAACGTCCTGACTTTC	CASSSPGQATYSGANVLTF
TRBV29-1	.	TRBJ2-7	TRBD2	TGCAGCGTAGGACTAGCGGGCCTTCACGAGCAGTACTTC	CSVGLAGLHEQYF
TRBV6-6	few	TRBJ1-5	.	TGTGCCAGCAGTGGCTTTGGAGGTCAGCCCCAGCATTTT	CASSGFGGQPQHF
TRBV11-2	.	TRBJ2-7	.	TGTGCCAGCAGCTTAGTCTTATACGAGCAGTACTTC	CASSLVLYEQYF
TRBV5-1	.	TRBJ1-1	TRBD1	TGCGCCAGCAGCCGTCCGGGACAGGGTGGTACTGAAGCTTTCTTT	CASSRPGQGGTEAFF
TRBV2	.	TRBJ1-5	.	TGTGCCAGCAGAGGGGGGGGGCCCCAGCATTTT	CASRGGGPQHF
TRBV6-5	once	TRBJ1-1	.	TGTGCCAGCAGTTTCCTTAATGAAGCTTTCTTT	CASSFLNEAFF
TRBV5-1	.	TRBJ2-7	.	TGCGCCAGCAGCTTGAGCCCGACTTCGTACGAGCAGTACTTC	CASSLSPTSYEQYF
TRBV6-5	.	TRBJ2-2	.	TGTGCCAGCAGTTATTACGCGGGCTCGAACACCGGGGAGCTGTTTTTT	CASSYYAGSNTGELFF
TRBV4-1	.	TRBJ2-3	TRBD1	TGCGCCAGCAGCCAAGACGTCGGAACAGGGGCAGATACGCAGTATTTT	CASSQDVGTGADTQYF
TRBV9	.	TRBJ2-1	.	TGTGCCAGCAGCGTAGACCCCGACAGGTATACGAGCTCCTACAATGAGCAGTTCTTC	CASSVDPDRYTSSYNEQFF
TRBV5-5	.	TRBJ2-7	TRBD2	TGTGCCAGCAGCTTGCATCGGCTAGCGGGAACCAATCCCTACGAGCAGTACTTC	CASSLHRLAGTNPYEQYF
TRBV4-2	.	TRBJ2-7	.	TGTGCCAGCAGCCAAGATTGGGGTAGCGCCTCCTACGAGCAGTACTTC	CASSQDWGSASYEQYF
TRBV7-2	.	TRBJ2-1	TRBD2	TGTGCCAGCAGCAGAAAAGGGGGACGGGAGGGCATCAATGAGCAGTTCTTC	CASSRKGGREGINEQFF
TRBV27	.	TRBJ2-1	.	TGTGCCAGCAGTGGACTCCTGTCGGGCGTCTACAATGAGCAGTTCTTC	CASSGLLSGVYNEQFF
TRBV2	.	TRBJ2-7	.	TGTGCCAGCACCGGAGACTACGAGCAGTACTTC	CASTGDYEQYF
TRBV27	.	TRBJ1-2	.	TGTGCCAGCAGTAAGACGGACACAGCTGGCTACACCTTC	CASSKTDTAGYTF
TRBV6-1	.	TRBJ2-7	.	TGTGCCAGCAGTGACTTCCAGGGCTTGTACGAGCAGTACTTC	CASSDFQGLYEQYF
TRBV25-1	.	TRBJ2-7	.	TGTGCCAGCAGTGTACTTCCAGGGCTCGAGCAGTACTTC	CASSVLPGLEQYF
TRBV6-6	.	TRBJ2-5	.	TGTGCCAGCAGTTTAGGGGAAGAGACCCAGTACTTC	CASSLGEETQYF
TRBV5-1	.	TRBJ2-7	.	TGCGCCAGCAGCTTGGCGCCATACGGGGAGCAGTACTTC	CASSLAPYGEQYF
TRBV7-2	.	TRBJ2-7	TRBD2	TGTGCCAGCAGTCCGACTAGCGGCTACGAGCAGTACTTC	CASSPTSGYEQYF
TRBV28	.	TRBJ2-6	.	TGTGCCAGCAGTTCCGCAAGTTCGAGAGGGGCCAACGTCCTGACTTTC	CASSSASSRGANVLTF
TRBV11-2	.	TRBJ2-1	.	TGTGCCAGCAGCTCCCAACCAGGGGGGAGAAACAATGAGCAGTTCTTC	CASSSQPGGRNNEQFF
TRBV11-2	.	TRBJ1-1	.	TGTGCCAGCAGCCCTGGACAGAACACTGAAGCTTTCTTT	CASSPGQNTEAFF
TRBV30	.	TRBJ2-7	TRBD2	TGTGCCTGGGGACTGGGACTAGCGGGAGTAGAGCAGTACTTC	CAWGLGLAGVEQYF
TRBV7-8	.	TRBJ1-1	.	TGTGCCAGCACCCCCGGGGGACGGAACACTGAAGCTTTCTTT	CASTPGGRNTEAFF
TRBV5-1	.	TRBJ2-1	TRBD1	TGCGCCAGCAGCTTGGACGGGGACAGGGGGAGCAATGAGCAGTTCTTC	CASSLDGDRGSNEQFF
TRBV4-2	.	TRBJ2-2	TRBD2	TGTGCCAGCAGCCTCACTAGCGTCTCGAACACCGGGGAGCTGTTTTTT	CASSLTSVSNTGELFF
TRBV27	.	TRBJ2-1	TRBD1	TGTGCCAGCAGTATGAACAGGGGGAGCTCCTACAATGAGCAGTTCTTC	CASSMNRGSSYNEQFF
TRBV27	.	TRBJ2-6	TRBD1	TGTGCCAGTAGTCCACGGACAGGGTTTAAATCTGGGGCCAACGTCCTGACTTTC	CASSPRTGFKSGANVLTF
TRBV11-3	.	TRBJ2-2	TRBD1	TGTGCCAGCAGTCCCCGGACAGGGTCGAACACCGGGGAGCTGTTTTTT	CASSPRTGSNTGELFF
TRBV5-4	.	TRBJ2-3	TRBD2	TGTGCCAGCAGCCCCGGGACTAGCGTGGAGGGAGATACGCAGTATTTT	CASSPGTSVEGDTQYF
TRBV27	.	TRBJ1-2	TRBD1	TGTGCCAGTAAAAGCAGGGGGTTCGGCTACACCTTC	CASKSRGFGYTF
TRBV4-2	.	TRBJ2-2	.	TGTGCCAGCAGCCAAGCTACGCTGAACACCGGGGAGCTGTTTTTT	CASSQATLNTGELFF
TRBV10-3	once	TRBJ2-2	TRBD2	TGTGCCATCAGTGAAAGGACTAGCAGCACCGGGGAGCTGTTTTTT	CAISERTSSTGELFF
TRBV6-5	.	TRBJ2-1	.	TGTGCCAGCAGTCCCCTCGGGAGGGGGCACAATGAGCAGTTCTTC	CASSPLGRGHNEQFF
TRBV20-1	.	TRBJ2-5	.	TGCAGTGCTCGTCAAGAGACCCAGTACTTC	CSARQETQYF
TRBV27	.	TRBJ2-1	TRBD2	TGTGCCACCCAAGGACTAGCGGGAGGAAATGAGCAGTTCTTC	CATQGLAGGNEQFF
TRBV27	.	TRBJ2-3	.	TGTGCCAGCAGTTTTATAGGGAGTGGCGCAGATACGCAGTATTTT	CASSFIGSGADTQYF
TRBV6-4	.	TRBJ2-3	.	TGTGCCAGCAGTGACTCGAGCGGGTGGTCAGATACGCAGTATTTT	CASSDSSGWSDTQYF
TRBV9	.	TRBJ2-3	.	TGTGCCAGCAGCGTAGGTACGCGGGGAGGCCACGATACGCAGTATTTT	CASSVGTRGGHDTQYF
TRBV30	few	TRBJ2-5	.	TGTGCCTGGAGTGTGAGTTACCAAGAGACCCAGTACTTC	CAWSVSYQETQYF
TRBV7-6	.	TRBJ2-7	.	TGTGCCAGCAGCTTAGTACAGGGGAGGAGCGAGCAGTACTTC	CASSLVQGRSEQYF
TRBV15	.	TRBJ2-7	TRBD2	TGTGCCACCAGTTCTGAGACCAAATACAAGGGACTAGCGGGGGGGTCAGCCTACGAGCAGTACTTC	CATSSETKYKGLAGGSAYEQYF
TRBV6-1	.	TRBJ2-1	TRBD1	TGTGCCAGCAGCGCGACAGGGGGCATGGATGAGCAGTTCTTC	CASSATGGMDEQFF
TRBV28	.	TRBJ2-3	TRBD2	TGTGCCAGCAGCGATCGGGGACTAGCGATGTCTAGCACAGATACGCAGTATTTT	CASSDRGLAMSSTDTQYF
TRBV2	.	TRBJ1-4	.	TGTGCCAGCAGTATCCAGTCTTTGGGGGCCCTTAATGAAAAACTGTTTTTT	CASSIQSLGALNEKLFF
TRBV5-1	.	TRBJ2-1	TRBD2	TGCGCCAGCGGCCCGGGACTAGCGGGAGGGCCTGTCAATGAGCAGTTCTTC	CASGPGLAGGPVNEQFF
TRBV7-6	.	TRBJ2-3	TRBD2	TGTGCCAGCAGTCTAGCGGGAGACACAGATACGCAGTATTTT	CASSLAGDTDTQYF